This T cell receptor beta chain is from a study of blood T cell repertoires in COVID-19. The repertoire was sequenced with immunoSEQ multiplex PCR; TCRdb's copy has only in-frame clones and lacks some. Of 300,000 or so clones listed, just over 85% were seen once; the top ten hold roughly 4.2%. Per germline, CDR1 SNHLY and CDR2 FYNNEI. The V gene end was trimmed by 7 bases and the J gene end by 7 bases; junction bases not matched to a gene: 4. The CDR3 is 12 amino acids. Allocation to cohorts depended on clinical history reported by the participants. This receptor was obtained from a woman aged 40-49 years with acute COVID-19. The rearrangement joins TRBV2 to TRBJ1-2, with 9 bases lining up with TRBD1. Sequenced material: PBMCs or T cells enriched from blood (not recorded which). This CDR3 reads CASTTGQGGYTF. The CDR3 DNA reads TGTGCCAGCACAACGGGACAGGGTGGCTACACCTTC.